These 12 T cell receptor beta chains originate from one sample sequenced in a study of identical twins. TCRdb used MiXCR to reprocess the 5' RACE reads, holding one entry per CDR3 protein. This table holds hundreds of thousands of distinct CDR3 sequences, over 8.5% found once. The data also belong to a second study, concerning yellow fever vaccine responses in identical twins.

Sequenced input: PBMCs. These receptors were taken from a woman aged 18 to 35 in good health.

This chain joins TRBV9 and TRBJ2-2; 10 bases agree with TRBD1. This CDR3 comprises 16 residues. J gave up 7 bases and V 6 bases, and 12 bases lay outside the gene matches. Germline-derived CDR1 and CDR2 are SGDLS and YYNGEE. CDR3 region: CASNSDRGVLGGELFF. CDR3 DNA sequence: TGTGCCAGCAATTCGGACAGGGGGGTTTTGGGCGGGGAGCTGTTTTTT.

The rearrangement uses TRBV4-3 and TRBJ2-7, with D perhaps TRBD2 (5 bases). This CDR3 has 16 residues. V lost 0 bases, J lost 3 bases, and 15 bases lay in between. CDR1 LGHNA and CDR2 YSLEER come from the germline V gene. The CDR3 region has the DNA TGCGCCAGCAGCCAAGATCGGTCTAGCTTTGACTACGAGCAGTACTTC. Translated, it gives CASSQDRSSFDYEQYF.

The gene calls are TRBV10-3 and TRBJ1-1; 11 bases map to TRBD1. V was clipped by 0 bases and J by 11 bases; unmatched bases: 20. The CDR3 spans 19 residues. Germline CDR1 reads ENHRY; CDR2 reads SYGVKD. This CDR3 is CAISESMYRNRDRGLRAFF. CDR3 coding DNA: TGTGCCATCAGTGAGTCCATGTATAGGAACCGGGACAGGGGGTTACGGGCTTTCTTT.

In its sample, this clonotype was seen a few times. The rearrangement uses TRBV20-1 and TRBJ1-5, with TRBD1 matching 10 bases. The J segment lost 5 bases and the V segment lost 2 bases, leaving 6 bases of the junction unmatched. There are 15 residues in the CDR3. Germline CDR1 and CDR2: DFQATT and SNEGSKA (reference sequence). The CDR3 DNA reads as TGCAGTGCTAGACCCCCGGGACAGGGGCATCAGCCCCAGCATTTT. This codes for CSARPPGQGHQPQHF.

This clonotype was observed a few times. The chain carries TRBV6-1 and TRBJ1-2; D is undetermined. Germline CDR1 reads MNHNS; CDR2 reads SASEGT. The CDR3 covers 12 residues. The V end was cut by 7 bases, the J end by 1 base, with 7 bases between. The CDR3 reads CASIKNNYGYTF. The CDR3 region has the DNA TGTGCCAGCATAAAGAATAACTATGGCTACACCTTC.

V and J are TRBV14 and TRBJ2-7, with 8 bases identical to TRBD1. The CDR3 length is 13 residues. The V gene's germline CDR1 is SGHDN and CDR2 FVKESK. Unmatched junction bases numbered 4, after V lost 2 bases and J lost 7 bases. The CDR3 DNA reads TGTGCCAGCAGCCAAAGGACAGGGTCAGAGCAGTACTTC. This codes for CASSQRTGSEQYF. The full variable domain, in which reference TRBV14 and TRBJ2-7 provide the parts outside the CDR3, is EAGVTQFPSHSVIEKGQTVTLRCDPISGHDNLYWYRRVMGKEIKFLLHFVKESKQDESGMPNNRFLAERTGGTYSTLKVQPAELEDSGVYFCASSQRTGSEQYFGPGTRLTVT.

The table lists this clonotype with a few counts. This sequence joins TRBV3-1 and TRBJ1-1; tentatively, D is TRBD1 (6 bases). CDR3 size: 13 residues. Germline CDR1 reads LGHDT; CDR2 reads YNNKEL (reference sequence). Trimming removed 7 bases from V and 4 bases from J, with 13 bases in between. The CDR3 loop reads CASNHRDGTEAFF. DNA for the CDR3: TGTGCCAGCAATCACAGGGACGGCACTGAAGCTTTCTTT.

This clonotype was observed many times. V is TRBV12-3 or TRBV12-4 and J is TRBJ2-1; no clear D. The V end lost 1 base, the J end lost 8 bases, and 15 bases lay between the germline ends. CDR3 length: 15 amino acids. The DNA of the CDR3 is TGTGCCAGCAGTTTAGTACGGGCCATTGTGGATGAGCAGTTCTTC. This gives the protein CASSLVRAIVDEQFF.

The genes are TRBV4-1 and TRBJ2-7; maybe TRBD2 (5 bases). This CDR3 has 16 residues. Germline V gene sequence: CDR1 MGHRA, CDR2 YSYEKL. V was trimmed by 3 bases and J by 1 base, leaving 16 bases between them. CDR3 DNA: TGCGCCAGCAGCCAGGCCTTTTCGGGATCTTCCTACGAGCAGTACTTC. It is translated as CASSQAFSGSSYEQYF.

This chain connects TRBV3-1 to TRBJ2-2; D remains unclear. V lost 0 bases and J lost 2, with 4 bases in between. This CDR3 has 14 residues. CDR1 LGHDT and CDR2 YNNKEL come from the germline V gene (reference sequence). CDR3 residues: CASSQEFNTGELFF. The CDR3 DNA reads as TGTGCCAGCAGCCAAGAATTTAACACCGGGGAGCTGTTTTTT.

This clonotype was detected only a few times. Sequence at one end of the junction differs from germline and may be a read error. This chain uses TRBV7-1 with TRBJ1-3, with D maybe TRBD1 (6 bases). TRBV7-1 is classed as an ORF, of uncertain function. The CDR3 is 23 amino acids. Here the CDR3 DNA reads TGTGCCAGCAGCGACTATTGGAGGGATACCGGGACATTCGCCGTAGGATCTGGGAACACCATATATTTT. Protein sequence: CASSDYWRDTGTFAVGSGNTIYF.

This clonotype was detected a few times. The rearrangement links TRBV7-9 to TRBJ2-7; no clear D gene. This CDR3 is built from 15 residues. Germline V lookup: CDR1 SEHNR, CDR2 FQNEAQ (reference sequence). The V end lost 5 bases, the J end lost 3 bases, and 17 bases lay between the germline ends. The CDR3 sequence is CASSPMGGFIYEQYF. CDR3 nucleotide sequence: TGTGCCAGCAGCCCCATGGGCGGATTCATCTACGAGCAGTACTTC.